This T cell receptor (beta chain) was recorded in a study of cytomegalovirus exposure and HLA in healthy donors. Notes on the study in general: Sequencing probably produced one cluster of sequence variants that were highly shared.

In the case of this clone: No antigen is known for it.

With 60 Vbeta and 13 Jbeta primers, the PCR was carried out. TCRdb's table, derived via immunoSEQ multiplex PCR, lists solely in-frame clones and lacks some. This table holds about 100,000 clones, around three quarters found once. V shed 1 base, J shed 6 bases, and the junction held 5 bases outside the gene matches. The CDR3 extends over 14 amino acids. Germline CDR1 LGHNA, CDR2 YNFKEQ. The V and J genes are TRBV4-2 and TRBJ2-5; 7 positions agree with TRBD2. The sequenced sample consisted of PBMCs. The source of this sequence is a woman between 45 and 60 years old in good health and CMV-seropositive. This chain's CDR3 is CASSQGEGGQTQYF. Here the CDR3 DNA reads TGTGCCAGCAGCCAAGGGGAGGGCGGACAGACCCAGTACTTC.